These 27 T cell receptor beta chains came from one sample sequenced in a study of vaccination and CD4 T cells after COVID-19. The treatment denotes: roughly ten-day PBMC culture with coronavirus spike peptide pools or control peptides (ViraFEST assay). Their specific antigens are unknown. Cultured CD4+ T cell DNA was sequenced using the Oncomine TCR Beta short-read assay. TCRdb processed the PCR reads anew with MiXCR; each CDR3 protein has one entry. The sample includes about 13,000 distinct CDR3 sequences, about 47% of them seen just once. The specimen sequenced was CD4+ T cells from blood, cultured in vitro. The receptors were sampled from a human donor who had recovered from COVID-19.

The V and J genes are TRBV7-9 and TRBJ1-6; D ambiguous. The CDR3 has 18 residues. CDR1 is SEHNR, CDR2 FQNEAQ, per germline (reference sequence). Trimming removed 1 base at V and 10 bases at J, with 23 bases between. CDR3 in DNA: TGTGCCAGCAGCTTAGATGGGGTGGGCCTCTTTATAGGATCACCCCTCCACTTT. This encodes CASSLDGVGLFIGSPLHF.

This clonotype came up a few times. The chain combines TRBV11-1 with TRBJ2-3, with TRBD2 identical over 8 bases. From germline, CDR1 is SGHAT and CDR2 FQDESV (reference sequence). This CDR3 has 15 residues. Trimming at V came to 3 bases and at J to 2 bases, leaving 4 bases not matched to a gene. The CDR3 loop is CASSFSSGLTDTQYF. The CDR3 DNA follows: TGTGCCAGCAGCTTTTCTAGCGGGCTCACAGATACGCAGTATTTT.

This clonotype appeared a single time. V is TRBV12-3 or TRBV12-4 and J is TRBJ1-1; D is undetermined. CDR3 length equals 11 residues. V lost 4 bases, J lost 8 bases, and 8 bases lay in between. The CDR3 bases are TGTGCCAGCAGTTCCCTAGGGGAAGCTTTCTTT. Residues: CASSSLGEAFF.

The CDR3, as DNA: TGTGCCAGCAGCTTAGTGGAGGGGGAGACCCAGTACTTC. Its translation is CASSLVEGETQYF. V gene TRBV7-8 combines with J gene TRBJ2-5; a weak D match, TRBD2 (6 bases). In germline, CDR1 is SGHVS, CDR2 FQNEAQ. V lost 1 base to trimming and J lost 5 bases, with 8 bases between them. The CDR3 contains 13 residues.

The genes are TRBV2 and TRBJ1-5; the D gene is possibly TRBD1 (6 bases). The CDR3 is made up of 15 amino acids. V dropped 5 bases and J dropped 1 base, with 12 bases sitting between them. Germline CDR1 reads SNHLY; CDR2 reads FYNNEI. The CDR3 spells CASSYRARSNQPQHF. CDR3 sequence (DNA): TGTGCCAGCAGTTACAGGGCAAGAAGCAATCAGCCCCAGCATTTT.

The chain is built from TRBV29-1 and TRBJ1-1; no definite D call. V dropped 8 bases and J dropped 1 base, with 8 bases sitting between them. Germline CDR1 reads SQVTM; CDR2 reads ANQGSEA. This CDR3 has 11 amino acids. This chain's CDR3 is CSPLRNTEAFF. CDR3 sequence (DNA): TGCAGCCCACTTAGGAACACTGAAGCTTTCTTT.

This clonotype was seen once. The gene calls are TRBV27 and TRBJ2-7; 7 bases line up with TRBD1. V dropped 1 base and J dropped 2; count of bases not matched to a gene: 5. Germline CDR1 MNHEY, CDR2 SMNVEV (reference sequence). CDR3 length equals 15 residues. This CDR3 reads CASSLYGTAAYEQYF. The DNA of the CDR3 is TGTGCCAGCAGTTTATACGGGACAGCTGCCTACGAGCAGTACTTC.

This rearrangement joins TRBV7-9 to TRBJ1-1, with TRBD1 matching 8 bases. The CDR3 has 14 amino acids. The J segment lost 8 bases and the V segment lost 4 bases, leaving 9 bases of the junction unmatched. Germline-derived CDR1 and CDR2 are SEHNR and FQNEAQ (reference sequence). The CDR3 coding sequence is TGTGCCAGCAGCTCTGTGACAGGGGACCGGGAAGCTTTCTTT. Translation: CASSSVTGDREAFF.

V is TRBV20-1 and J is TRBJ2-3; TRBD2 aligns across 7 bases. CDR1 is DFQATT, CDR2 SNEGSKA, per germline (reference sequence). There are 17 residues in the CDR3. The junction had 15 bases not matched to a gene; V was cut back by 2 bases and J by 4 bases. This CDR3 is CSARQRRGTRSADTQYF. The CDR3 nucleotides read TGCAGTGCTAGACAGAGGCGGGGGACTCGGAGCGCAGATACGCAGTATTTT.

The table lists this clonotype with a few counts. The rearrangement links TRBV20-1 to TRBJ2-3; TRBD2 is a possible D gene (6 bases). V was shortened by 8 bases and J by 3 bases, with 15 bases between the two germline ends. The CDR3 is 13 residues long. Germline assignment: CDR1 DFQATT and CDR2 SNEGSKA (reference sequence). CDR3 bases: TGCAGTCCGGGGGTGGGCCTTACAGATACGCAGTATTTT. As protein: CSPGVGLTDTQYF.

This clonotype was found once. V is TRBV6-1 and J is TRBJ1-1; no reliable D call. The CDR3 covers 15 residues. CDR1 and CDR2 from the germline V gene are MNHNS and SASEGT. With 5 bases removed from V and 0 bases from J, the gap between germline ends came to 13 bases. The CDR3: CASSHRTALNTEAFF. The CDR3, as DNA: TGTGCCAGCAGTCACCGGACCGCCTTGAACACTGAAGCTTTCTTT.

This chain links TRBV5-4 with TRBJ2-7, with D perhaps TRBD2 (6 bases). The CDR3 consists of 15 residues. V dropped 0 bases and J dropped 0 bases, with 10 bases sitting between them. From germline, CDR1 is SGHNT and CDR2 YYREEE (reference sequence). The CDR3 nucleotides read TGTGCCAGCAGCTTGGGAGCGGGCAGCTCCTACGAGCAGTACTTC. Translated, it gives CASSLGAGSSYEQYF.

The V call is TRBV6-5, the J call TRBJ2-3, with a weak D call TRBD2 (6 bases). The germline V and J ends were trimmed by 2 bases and 11 bases, with 14 bases remaining between them. There are 13 residues in the CDR3. Germline V lookup: CDR1 MNHEY, CDR2 SVGAGI. CDR3 protein: CASSYRSGPKQYF. CDR3 DNA: TGTGCCAGCAGTTACCGTAGCGGTCCTAAGCAGTATTTT.

This clonotype showed up just a few times. The V call is TRBV19, the J call TRBJ1-5, with a tentative D call TRBD1 (5 bases). This CDR3 region has 15 residues. Per germline, CDR1 LNHDA and CDR2 SQIVND (reference sequence). With 5 bases removed from V and 0 bases from J, the gap between germline ends came to 11 bases. In DNA, the CDR3 is TGTGCCAGTAGTTCAGGGCCCTATAGCAATCAGCCCCAGCATTTT. It is translated as CASSSGPYSNQPQHF.

The chain couples TRBV12-3 or TRBV12-4 to TRBJ2-2, with 9 bases identical to TRBD2. The CDR3 extends over 19 amino acids. The trim removed 3 bases at V and 0 bases at J, leaving 11 bases unmatched. Written as DNA, the CDR3 is TGTGCCAGCAGTTTGGATCTTTGGACTAGCGTAGCGAACACCGGGGAGCTGTTTTTT. Translated: CASSLDLWTSVANTGELFF.

The J gene is TRBJ1-5, the V gene TRBV27; D possibly corresponds to TRBD1 (6 bases). This CDR3 comprises 14 residues. V shed 4 bases and J shed 4 bases, with 11 bases lying between them. From germline, CDR1 is MNHEY and CDR2 SMNVEV (reference sequence). CDR3 DNA: TGTGCCAGCAGTTACACAGGGAGGAATCAGCCCCAGCATTTT. Amino acids: CASSYTGRNQPQHF.

This clonotype occurred a few times. The DNA for the CDR3 is TGCAGTGCTAGAGATTTTGGGGGCTTCGACTATGGCTACACCTTC. It translates to CSARDFGGFDYGYTF. This chain uses TRBV20-1 with TRBJ1-2, with a tentative D call TRBD1 (6 bases). CDR3 length: 15 amino acids. The germline CDR1 and CDR2 sequences are DFQATT and SNEGSKA (reference sequence). V was clipped by 0 bases and J by 3 bases, with 14 bases between them.

This clonotype was seen more than once but under ten times. The chain combines TRBV27 with TRBJ1-2, with D tentatively TRBD1 (5 bases). This CDR3 spans 14 amino acids. V lost 6 bases and J lost 2, with 13 bases in between. Germline loops: CDR1 MNHEY, CDR2 SMNVEV (reference sequence). CDR3: CASRQWAGNYGYTF. In DNA form, the CDR3 reads TGTGCCAGCAGACAATGGGCAGGGAACTATGGCTACACCTTC.

The CDR3 here is CASSLDARAGETQYF. The CDR3 DNA reads TGTGCCAGCAGCTTAGACGCCAGGGCAGGAGAGACCCAGTACTTC. The rearrangement joins TRBV7-2 to TRBJ2-5, with TRBD1 as a possible D gene (5 bases). CDR3 length: 15 residues. V shed 1 base and J shed 4 bases, with 13 bases lying between them. Germline V gene lookup returns CDR1 SGHTA and CDR2 FQGNSA.

The chain carries TRBV20-1 and TRBJ2-1; no clear D gene. Germline assignment: CDR1 DFQATT and CDR2 SNEGSKA (reference sequence). There are 11 residues in the CDR3. V was shortened by 0 bases and J by 4 bases, with 1 base between the two germline ends. CDR3 region: CSARDYNEQFF. The DNA of the CDR3 is TGCAGTGCTAGAGATTACAATGAGCAGTTCTTC.

A few counts support this clonotype. The rearrangement links TRBV7-2 to TRBJ2-2; TRBD1 might be the D (6 bases). Per the germline V gene, CDR1 is SGHTA and CDR2 is FQGNSA. The CDR3 has 15 amino acids. Between the trimmed V and J ends, which lost 2 bases and 2 bases, there was a span of 9 bases. Here the CDR3 DNA reads TGTGCCAGCAGCTTACCCGGGACAAACACCGGGGAGCTGTTTTTT. Translated, it gives CASSLPGTNTGELFF.

This clonotype was observed a handful of times. This sequence joins TRBV6-7 and TRBJ1-4; D is ambiguous. TRBV6-7 is an open reading frame, and its role is uncertain. Trimming took off 5 bases at V and 4 bases at J, with 11 bases between the two ends. There are 14 residues in the CDR3. CDR3 nucleotides: TGTGCCAGCAGTCCCAGATCGGGTAATGAAAAACTGTTTTTT. The encoded protein is CASSPRSGNEKLFF.

This clonotype was observed a few times. The genes are TRBV6-1 and TRBJ2-1, with 13 bases that match TRBD2. CDR3 length: 15 amino acids. Germline-derived CDR1 and CDR2 are MNHNS and SASEGT. V was pared by 1 base and J by 8 bases, with 2 bases of the junction left unmatched. In nucleotides, the CDR3 is TGTGCCAGCAGTGAAGTACTAGCGGGAGGGGATGAGCAGTTCTTC. Residues: CASSEVLAGGDEQFF.

J is TRBJ2-2 and V is TRBV7-9; D may correspond to TRBD1 or TRBD2 (5 bases each). The CDR3 sequence is 17 residues long. V lost 4 bases and J lost 2, with 17 bases in between. Germline loops: CDR1 SEHNR, CDR2 FQNEAQ (reference sequence). DNA of the CDR3: TGTGCCAGCAGCTCTCGGGGCGGAACCGGCAACACCGGGGAGCTGTTTTTT. It yields the protein CASSSRGGTGNTGELFF.

This chain joins TRBV20-1 and TRBJ1-2; perhaps TRBD1 as D (6 bases). The germline CDR1 and CDR2 sequences are DFQATT and SNEGSKA (reference sequence). Between the trimmed V and J ends, which lost 0 bases and 6 bases, there was a span of 14 bases. The CDR3 loop spans 14 amino acids. The CDR3 DNA is TGCAGTGCTAGAGATCTCCAGGGGTTGGATGGCTACACCTTC. This encodes CSARDLQGLDGYTF.

This chain connects TRBV5-1 to TRBJ2-5; D is ambiguous. The germline V gene has CDR1 SGHRS and CDR2 YFSETQ. V lost 2 bases to trimming and J lost 1 base, with 6 bases between them. This CDR3 spans 13 amino acids. The CDR3 coding sequence is TGCGCCAGCAGCTTCGCGGCCCAAGAGACCCAGTACTTC. This encodes CASSFAAQETQYF.

V and J are TRBV24-1 and TRBJ2-1; 8 nucleotides agree with TRBD2. The germline CDR1 and CDR2 sequences are KGHDR and SFDVKD. The CDR3 has 12 residues. Losses at the gene ends were 2 bases for V and 13 bases for J; bases not matched to a gene: 3. CDR3 DNA sequence: TGTGCCACCAGTGATTCCCTAGCGGGCCAGTTCTTC. Protein product: CATSDSLAGQFF.